The clone carrying this TCR beta chain was recorded once. V lost 0 bases and J 7 bases, leaving 13 bases between the germline ends. CDR3 length equals 14 residues. The germline V gene has CDR1 MNHEY and CDR2 SVGEGT. In the source study's methods: Researchers report that nucleated cell counts were estimated from reference gene primer amplification. Clones were read by immunoSEQ multiplex PCR, and TCRdb kept only the in-frame ones, dropping some. For V, J and clone size, that table is used; D and trimming come from the DNA. This repertoire shows roughly 74,000 clones, just over 85% found once; its top ten account for 1.5% to 2.5%. The sample originates from a study of blood T cell repertoires in COVID-19. Background on the study: PBMCs, B-cell-depleted T cells, or T cells provided the cDNA or gDNA that made up the material.

This receptor was identified in a woman aged 80 or over with active or convalescent COVID-19. Specimen: peripheral blood. The chain recombines TRBV6-2 or TRBV6-3 with TRBJ2-7; the D gene is possibly TRBD1 (6 bases). The CDR3, as DNA: TGTGCCAGCAGTTACTCCAGGGGCTGGAGGGAGCAGTACTTC. Residues: CASSYSRGWREQYF.